The clone carrying this T cell receptor beta chain has ten or more counts. The junction does not match germline at one end; this may be a read error. The data derive from a study of T-cell memory formation after mild COVID-19. The germline V gene has CDR1 SGHTA and CDR2 FQGNSA. This CDR3 has 12 amino acids. Using constant-segment primers, 5'RACE produced TCR alpha and TCR beta cDNA libraries carrying sample barcodes and UMIs. TCRdb re-called the 5' RACE reads through MiXCR, storing one row per CDR3 protein. The table includes roughly 400,000 distinct CDR3 sequences, 24% detected once. Material for sequencing was PBMCs or a T cell subset sorted from them (not recorded which). This TCR was sampled from an adult woman who had mild COVID-19 (a few samples of this study predate the infection). Cell type and time point are not known. The chain couples TRBV7-2 to TRBJ2-2; no reliable D call. In nucleotides, the CDR3 is TGCGCCAGCAGCTTGGACACCGGGGAGCTGTTTTTT. This translates into CASSLDTGELFF.